This T cell receptor (beta chain) was captured in a study of T cells after yellow fever vaccination. Study-wide findings and caveats: Overall, a small share of clonotypes was seen in both CD4 and CD8 compartments. Subsequent booster samples again held most clones from primary vaccination (around 96% CD4, about 90% CD8). The secondary T-cell response peaked on day 5, not day 15, but was weaker.

This clonotype was counted many times. Its antigen is undetermined. V was pared by 4 bases and J by 2 bases, with 6 bases between. The CDR3 has 13 residues. Germline assignment: CDR1 LGHDT and CDR2 YNNKEL (reference sequence). TCRdb re-derived calls from the 5' RACE reads in MiXCR, one entry per CDR3 protein. The repertoire includes about 400,000 distinct CDR3 sequences, approximately 5.7% of them detected once, and approximately 15% sits in the top ten. This receptor was taken from a man younger than 45 who received the YFV17D yellow fever vaccine. The material sequenced was PBMCs, taken 5 days after the yellow fever booster vaccination. The chain uses TRBV3-1 and TRBJ2-1; D is undetermined. The CDR3 nucleotides are TGTGCCAGCAGCCCTGCAGCCTACAATGAGCAGTTCTTC. Its protein product is CASSPAAYNEQFF.